This T cell receptor (beta chain) appears in the sequencing data of a study of PD-1 blockade in classical Hodgkin lymphoma. Notes on the study in general: By cycle point C4D1, TCR diversity had risen significantly in CD4+ cells (but not CD8+ cells). It was reported that newly diagnosed patients had less baseline TCR diversity than healthy donors. The causes of the repertoire differences, possibly disease activity or prior therapy, remain undefined.

Only a few counts were recorded for this clone. What it binds is unknown. Time point defined: cycle 4 day 1 (C4D1), after less than 7 weeks of nivolumab. Every patient relapsed after autologous stem cell transplantation, and brentuximab vedotin exposure varied. Responses achieved at best were complete response, partial response or progressive disease. Produced via immunoSEQ multiplex PCR; TCRdb's table is partial and in-frame only. This sample has 40,000 to 45,000 clones, with approximately 71% found just once. The CDR3 length is 14 residues. This clonotype was sampled from a human donor with classical Hodgkin lymphoma. Here the sequenced sample was peripheral blood mononuclear cells (PBMCs), taken before the fourth cycle of nivolumab. The chain recombines TRBV21-1 with TRBJ1-5. TRBV21-1 is reported as a pseudogene. The CDR3, as DNA: TGTGCCAGCATTCGAAGTGAGGCAAATCAGCCCCAGCATTTT. Its translation is CASIRSEANQPQHF.